The TCR beta chain described here comes from a study of blood T cell repertoires in COVID-19. Turning to the study itself: Donors in the United States, Italy and Spain gave samples during acute or convalescent COVID-19. PBMCs, B-cell-depleted T cells, or T cells provided the cDNA or gDNA that made up the material.

Authors' data handling: Amplifying reference gene primers gave estimates of nucleated cell counts. The method was immunoSEQ multiplex PCR; TCRdb's version includes in-frame clones alone and lacks a portion of them. From that table come the V and J calls and clone size; the DNA was used to work out D and trimming. This sample has under 85,000 clones, with 83% found just once. In Seattle, patients joined the study during active infection and were tracked longitudinally. V shed 6 bases and J 10 bases; nucleotides not matched to a gene: 7. The CDR3 is 14 residues long. Germline CDR1 MDHEN, CDR2 SYDVKM. The sequenced material came from peripheral blood. The receptor was isolated from a man in his thirties or forties with COVID-19, enrolled during active disease. The J gene is TRBJ2-1, the V gene TRBV28, with 12 bases that match TRBD2. The CDR3 DNA reads as TGTGCCAGCAGCCAGACTAGCGGGAGCGTCGAGCAGTTCTTC. Translated, it gives CASSQTSGSVEQFF.